This T cell receptor beta chain derives from a study of prognosis after radiotherapy for stage I lung cancer. Study as a whole: Median age was about 69 years (roughly 50 to 95) among about 14 men and a handful of women. Tumors proved to be squamous cell carcinoma in roughly 7 patients and represented adenocarcinoma in about a dozen.

Per germline, CDR1 KGHSH and CDR2 LQKENI. V was cut by 1 base and J by 8 bases, with 6 bases left in between. This CDR3 contains 13 residues. Two rounds of multiplex PCR amplified TCR beta CDR3 from genomic DNA. For every TRBV and TRBJ gene, a specific primer was used in first-round PCR. TCRdb reanalysed the multiplex PCR reads using MiXCR and keeps one entry per CDR3 protein. The profile shows about 26,000 distinct CDR3 sequences, about 30% of them singletons. This clonotype was seen repeatedly, ten times or more. There were no patients with prior chemotherapy, radiotherapy or other malignancies, and all were node-negative on CT and PET/CT.

V is TRBV18 and J is TRBJ1-6, with a tentative D call TRBD1 (5 bases). Material: PBMCs, obtained before or after stereotactic body radiation therapy (not recorded which). This receptor was identified in a donor over 45 with non-small cell lung cancer. The chain's CDR3 is CASSPRGDSPLHF. The CDR3 region has the DNA TGTGCCAGCTCACCACGAGGGGATTCACCCCTCCACTTT.